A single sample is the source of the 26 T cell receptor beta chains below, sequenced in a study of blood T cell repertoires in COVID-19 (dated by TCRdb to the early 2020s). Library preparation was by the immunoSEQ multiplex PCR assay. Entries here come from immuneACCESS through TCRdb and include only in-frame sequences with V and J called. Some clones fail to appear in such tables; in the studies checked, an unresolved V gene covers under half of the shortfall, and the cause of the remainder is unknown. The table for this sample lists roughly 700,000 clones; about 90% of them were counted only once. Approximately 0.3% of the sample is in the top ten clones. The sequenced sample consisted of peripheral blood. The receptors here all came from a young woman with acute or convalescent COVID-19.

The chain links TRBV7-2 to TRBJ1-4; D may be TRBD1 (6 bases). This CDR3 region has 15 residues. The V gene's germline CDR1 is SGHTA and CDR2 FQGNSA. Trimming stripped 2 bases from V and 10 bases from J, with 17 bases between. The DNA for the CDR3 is TGTGCCAGCAGCTTACTCAGGGGCGAAATGGCAAAACTGTTTTTT. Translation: CASSLLRGEMAKLFF. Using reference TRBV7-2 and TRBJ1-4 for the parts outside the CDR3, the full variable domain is GAGVSQSPSNKVTEKGKDVELRCDPISGHTALYWYRQSLGQGLEFLIYFQGNSAPDKSGLPSDRFSAERTGGSVSTLTIQRTQQEDSAVYLCASSLLRGEMAKLFFGSGTQLSVL.

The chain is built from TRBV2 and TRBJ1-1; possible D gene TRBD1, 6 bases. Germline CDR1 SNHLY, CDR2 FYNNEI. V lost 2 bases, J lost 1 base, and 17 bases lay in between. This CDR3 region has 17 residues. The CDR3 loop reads CASSEPQGNRQNTEAFF. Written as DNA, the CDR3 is TGTGCCAGCAGTGAACCCCAGGGGAATAGGCAGAACACTGAAGCTTTCTTT. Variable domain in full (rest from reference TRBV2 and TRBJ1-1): EPEVTQTPSHQVTQMGQEVILRCVPISNHLYFYWYRQILGQKVEFLVSFYNNEISEKSEIFDDQFSVERPDGSNFTLKIRSTKLEDSAMYFCASSEPQGNRQNTEAFFGQGTRLTVV.

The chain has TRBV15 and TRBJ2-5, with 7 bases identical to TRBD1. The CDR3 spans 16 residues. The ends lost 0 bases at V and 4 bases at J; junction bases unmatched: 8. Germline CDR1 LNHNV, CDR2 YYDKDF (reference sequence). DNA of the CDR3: TGTGCCACCAGCAGAGATGACAGGGTAGTGGGAGAGACCCAGTACTTC. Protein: CATSRDDRVVGETQYF.

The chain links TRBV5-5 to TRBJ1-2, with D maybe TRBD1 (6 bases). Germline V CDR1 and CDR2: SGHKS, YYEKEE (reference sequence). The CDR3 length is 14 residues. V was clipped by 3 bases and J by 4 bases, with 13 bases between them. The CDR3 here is CASSSDSLAYGYTF. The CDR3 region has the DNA TGTGCCAGCAGCTCGGACAGTCTGGCCTATGGCTACACCTTC.

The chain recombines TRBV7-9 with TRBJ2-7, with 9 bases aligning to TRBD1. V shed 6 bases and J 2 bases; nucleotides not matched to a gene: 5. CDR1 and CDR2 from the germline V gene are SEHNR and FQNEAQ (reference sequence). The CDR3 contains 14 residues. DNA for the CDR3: TGTGCCAGCAGGGGACAGGGTGGCCCCTACGAGCAGTACTTC. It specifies CASRGQGGPYEQYF.

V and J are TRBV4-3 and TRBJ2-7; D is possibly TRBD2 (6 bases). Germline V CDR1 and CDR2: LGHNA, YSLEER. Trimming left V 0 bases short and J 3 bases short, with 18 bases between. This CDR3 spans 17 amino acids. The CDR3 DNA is TGCGCCAGCAGCCAAGAAGCACCGGGCCGGGGGATCTACGAGCAGTACTTC. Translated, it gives CASSQEAPGRGIYEQYF.

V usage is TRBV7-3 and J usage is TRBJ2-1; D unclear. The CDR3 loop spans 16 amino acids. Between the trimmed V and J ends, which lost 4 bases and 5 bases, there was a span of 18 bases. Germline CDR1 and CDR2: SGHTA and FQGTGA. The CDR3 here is CASSSYSIAPHNEQFF. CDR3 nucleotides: TGTGCCAGCAGCTCGTACTCTATCGCCCCCCACAATGAGCAGTTCTTC.

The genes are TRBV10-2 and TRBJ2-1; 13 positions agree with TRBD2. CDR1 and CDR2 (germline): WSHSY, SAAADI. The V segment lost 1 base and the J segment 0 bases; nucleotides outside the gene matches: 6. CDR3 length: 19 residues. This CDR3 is CASSELGLAGYISYNEQFF. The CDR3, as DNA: TGCGCCAGCAGTGAGTTGGGACTAGCGGGGTATATCTCCTACAATGAGCAGTTCTTC.

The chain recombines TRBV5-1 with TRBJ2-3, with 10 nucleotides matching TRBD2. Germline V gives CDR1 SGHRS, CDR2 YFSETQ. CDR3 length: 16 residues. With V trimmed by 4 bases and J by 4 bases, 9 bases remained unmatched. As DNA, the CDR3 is TGCGCCAGCAGCCAACTACTAGCGGGGTTTGCAGATACGCAGTATTTT. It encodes CASSQLLAGFADTQYF.

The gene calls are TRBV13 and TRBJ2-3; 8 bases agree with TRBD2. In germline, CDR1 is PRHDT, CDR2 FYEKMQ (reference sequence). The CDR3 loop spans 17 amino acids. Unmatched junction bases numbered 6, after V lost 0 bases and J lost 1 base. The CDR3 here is CASSLGRGGGRTDTQYF. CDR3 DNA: TGTGCCAGCAGCTTAGGCCGGGGCGGGGGGCGCACAGATACGCAGTATTTT.

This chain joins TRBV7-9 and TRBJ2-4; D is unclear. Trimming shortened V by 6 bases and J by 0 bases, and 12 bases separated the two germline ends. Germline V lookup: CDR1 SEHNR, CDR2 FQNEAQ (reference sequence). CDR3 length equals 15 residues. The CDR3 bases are TGTGCCAGCAGTTCTACCCGTGTAGCCAAAAACATTCAGTACTTC. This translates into CASSSTRVAKNIQYF.

The DNA of the CDR3 is TGTGCCAGCAGCTTGCCAACTAGCGGGGAAACCTACGAGCAGTACTTC. Translating gives CASSLPTSGETYEQYF. The chain carries TRBV7-9 and TRBJ2-7; 10 positions agree with TRBD2. V was pared by 3 bases and J by 2 bases, with 7 bases of the junction left unmatched. The CDR3 runs 16 residues. The germline V gene encodes CDR1 SEHNR and CDR2 FQNEAQ (reference sequence).

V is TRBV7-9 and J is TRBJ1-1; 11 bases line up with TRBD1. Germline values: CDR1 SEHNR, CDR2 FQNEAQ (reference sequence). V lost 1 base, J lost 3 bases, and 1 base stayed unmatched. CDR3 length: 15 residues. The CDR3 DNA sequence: TGTGCCAGCAGCTTAGGGGGACAGGGGGACACTGAAGCTTTCTTT. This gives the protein CASSLGGQGDTEAFF. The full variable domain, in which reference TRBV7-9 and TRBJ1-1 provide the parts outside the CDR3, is DTGVSQNPRHKITKRGQNVTFRCDPISEHNRLYWYRQTLGQGPEFLTYFQNEAQLEKSRLLSDRFSAERPKGSFSTLEIQRTEQGDSAMYLCASSLGGQGDTEAFFGQGTRLTVV.

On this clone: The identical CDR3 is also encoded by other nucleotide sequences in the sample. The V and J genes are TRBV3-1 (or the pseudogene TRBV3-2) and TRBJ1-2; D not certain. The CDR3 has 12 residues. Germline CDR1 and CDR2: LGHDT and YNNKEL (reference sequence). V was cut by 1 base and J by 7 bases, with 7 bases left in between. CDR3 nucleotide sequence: TGTGCCAGCAGCCAAGGCACGGGTGGCTACACCTTC. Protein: CASSQGTGGYTF.

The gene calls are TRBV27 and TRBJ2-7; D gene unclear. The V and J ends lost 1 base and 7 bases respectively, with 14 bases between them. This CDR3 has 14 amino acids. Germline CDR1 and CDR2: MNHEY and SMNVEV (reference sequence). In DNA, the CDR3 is TGTGCCAGCAGTTTATACGGAGCCCTACGGGAGCAGTACTTC. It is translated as CASSLYGALREQYF.

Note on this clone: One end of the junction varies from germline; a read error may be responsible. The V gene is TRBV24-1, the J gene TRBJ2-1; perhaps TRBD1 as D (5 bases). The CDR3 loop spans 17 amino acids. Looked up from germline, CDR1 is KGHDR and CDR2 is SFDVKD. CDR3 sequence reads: CATSDYGLSGSFNEQFF. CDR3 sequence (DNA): TGTGCCACCAGTGATTATGGTTTGTCAGGGTCCTTCAATGAGCAGTTCTTC.

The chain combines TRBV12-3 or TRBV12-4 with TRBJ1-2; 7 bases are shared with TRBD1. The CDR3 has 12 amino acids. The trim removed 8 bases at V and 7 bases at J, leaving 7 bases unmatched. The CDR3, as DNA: TGTGCCAGCTCCGACAGGGCAAGTGGCTACACCTTC. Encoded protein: CASSDRASGYTF.

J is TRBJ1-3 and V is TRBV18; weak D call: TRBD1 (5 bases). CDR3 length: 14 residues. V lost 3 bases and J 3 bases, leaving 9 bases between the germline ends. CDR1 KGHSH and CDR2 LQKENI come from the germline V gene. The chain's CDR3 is CASSPGGDGNTIYF. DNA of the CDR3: TGTGCCAGCTCACCGGGAGGGGATGGAAACACCATATATTTT.

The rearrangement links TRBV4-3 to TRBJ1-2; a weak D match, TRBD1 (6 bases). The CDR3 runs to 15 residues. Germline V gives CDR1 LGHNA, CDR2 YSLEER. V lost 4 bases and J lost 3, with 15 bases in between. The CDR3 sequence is CASSPAKGTYYGYTF. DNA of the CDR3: TGCGCCAGCAGCCCCGCAAAGGGGACATACTATGGCTACACCTTC.

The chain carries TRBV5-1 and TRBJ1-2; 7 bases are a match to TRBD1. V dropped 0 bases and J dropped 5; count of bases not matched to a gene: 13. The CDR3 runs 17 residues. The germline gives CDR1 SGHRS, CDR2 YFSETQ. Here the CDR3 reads CASSLGGTALEIYGYTF. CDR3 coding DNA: TGCGCCAGCAGCTTGGGTGGGACAGCACTTGAGATTTATGGCTACACCTTC.

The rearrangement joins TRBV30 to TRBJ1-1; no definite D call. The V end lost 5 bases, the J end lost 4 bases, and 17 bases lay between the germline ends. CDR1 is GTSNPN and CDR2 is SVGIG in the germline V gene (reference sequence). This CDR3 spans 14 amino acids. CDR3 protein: CAWEPALGGTEAFF. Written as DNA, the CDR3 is TGTGCCTGGGAGCCCGCCTTAGGAGGCACTGAAGCTTTCTTT.

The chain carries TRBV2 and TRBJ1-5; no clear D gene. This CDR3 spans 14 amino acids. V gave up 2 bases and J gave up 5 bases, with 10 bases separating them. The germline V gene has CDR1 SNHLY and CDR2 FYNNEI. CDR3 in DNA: TGTGCCAGCAGTGAAACGGAGACCTATCAGCCCCAGCATTTT. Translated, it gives CASSETETYQPQHF.

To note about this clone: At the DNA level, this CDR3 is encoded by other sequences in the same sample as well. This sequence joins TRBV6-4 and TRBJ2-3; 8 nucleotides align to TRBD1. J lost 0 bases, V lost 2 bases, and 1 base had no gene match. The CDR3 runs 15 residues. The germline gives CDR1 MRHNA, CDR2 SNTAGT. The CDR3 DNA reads TGTGCCAGCAGTGACGGGACAGGTAGCACAGATACGCAGTATTTT. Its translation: CASSDGTGSTDTQYF.

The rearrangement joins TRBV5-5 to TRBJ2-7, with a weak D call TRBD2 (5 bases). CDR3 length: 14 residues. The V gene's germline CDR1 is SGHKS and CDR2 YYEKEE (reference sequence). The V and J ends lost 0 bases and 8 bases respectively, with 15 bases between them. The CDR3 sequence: CASSLAGGESKQYF. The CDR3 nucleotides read TGTGCCAGCAGCTTGGCGGGTGGGGAGAGTAAGCAGTACTTC.

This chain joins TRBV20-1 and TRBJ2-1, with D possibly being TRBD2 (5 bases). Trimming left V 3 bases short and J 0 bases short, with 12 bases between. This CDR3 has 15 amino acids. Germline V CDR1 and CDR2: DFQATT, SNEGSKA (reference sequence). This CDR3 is CSASYDYSSYNEQFF. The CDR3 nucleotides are TGCAGTGCTAGTTATGACTACTCCTCCTACAATGAGCAGTTCTTC.

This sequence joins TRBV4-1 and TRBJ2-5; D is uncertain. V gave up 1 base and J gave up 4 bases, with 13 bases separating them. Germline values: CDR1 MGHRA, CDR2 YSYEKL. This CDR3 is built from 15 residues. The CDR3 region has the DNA TGCGCCAGCAGCCAAGGGTTCAGTTTTGTAGAGACCCAGTACTTC. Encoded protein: CASSQGFSFVETQYF.